The 8 T cell receptor beta chains presented below share a single source sample, sequenced in a study of blood T cell repertoires in COVID-19. Assay used: immunoSEQ multiplex PCR; TCRdb lists only in-frame clones, some missing. The sample carries 300,000 to 450,000 clones, approximately 90% recorded once. Sequenced: PBMCs or T cells enriched from blood (not recorded which). These receptors originate from a woman aged 18-30 years who had recovered from COVID-19.

This clone was found once. The CDR3 nucleotides are TGTGCCACCCGGAACGGGACTACCGATGGCTACACCTTC. Its protein product is CATRNGTTDGYTF. This chain connects TRBV10-3 to TRBJ1-2; possible D gene TRBD1, 5 bases. CDR3 size: 13 residues. V was shortened by 10 bases and J by 6 bases, with 18 bases between the two germline ends. Germline V CDR1 and CDR2: ENHRY, SYGVKD.

This clone was seen more than once but under ten times. The V and J genes are TRBV19 and TRBJ2-7; 10 bases fit TRBD1. This CDR3 spans 16 amino acids. Germline CDR1 is LNHDA and CDR2 is SQIVND (reference sequence). Trimming cost V 3 bases and J 2 bases; bases outside gene matches: 7. The CDR3 DNA reads TGTGCCAGTAGTATCAGAATTGGGACAGGGGCCTACGAGCAGTACTTC. Translation: CASSIRIGTGAYEQYF.

This clone is a singleton in its sample. The chain uses TRBV7-8 and TRBJ1-3, with D hard to call. The germline gives CDR1 SGHVS, CDR2 FQNEAQ. CDR3 length: 14 amino acids. The ends were cut back, 5 bases at V and 9 bases at J, with 17 bases in the middle. CDR3 sequence: CASSRVVVEGTIYF. Written as DNA, the CDR3 is TGTGCCAGCAGCCGAGTTGTGGTAGAGGGCACCATATATTTT.

This clone was seen a few times. V and J are TRBV5-1 and TRBJ1-6; D unresolved. V shed 0 bases and J shed 13 bases, with 20 bases lying between them. The CDR3 runs 16 residues. The germline V gene has CDR1 SGHRS and CDR2 YFSETQ. The CDR3 DNA follows: TGCGCCAGCAGCTTGGTTCCAGAGACCGCCGGCAGGCCCCTCCACTTT. It specifies CASSLVPETAGRPLHF.

The chain joins TRBV5-1 to TRBJ1-2, with D maybe TRBD1 (6 bases). The V gene's germline CDR1 is SGHRS and CDR2 YFSETQ. Trimming removed 3 bases from V and 5 bases from J, with 11 bases in between. CDR3 length: 13 residues. The CDR3 nucleotides are TGCGCCAGCAGCTCCGGGACACCATATGGCTACACCTTC. This gives the protein CASSSGTPYGYTF.

The chain couples TRBV7-8 to TRBJ1-4, with 8 nucleotides matching TRBD1. Germline CDR1 SGHVS, CDR2 FQNEAQ. The CDR3 runs to 15 residues. Losses at the gene ends were 0 bases for V and 8 bases for J; bases not matched to a gene: 5. CDR3 region: CASSLAGTGDEKLFF. The CDR3 coding sequence is TGTGCCAGCAGCTTAGCCGGGACAGGTGACGAAAAACTGTTTTTT.

The J gene is TRBJ1-5, the V gene TRBV27; D is ambiguous. This CDR3 comprises 16 residues. V shed 6 bases and J shed 5 bases, with 20 bases lying between them. Germline CDR1 MNHEY, CDR2 SMNVEV (reference sequence). DNA for the CDR3: TGTGCCAGCAGGTCCTCAACCGGGAGACATGATCAGCCCCAGCATTTT. It encodes CASRSSTGRHDQPQHF.

The chain joins TRBV3-1 (or the pseudogene TRBV3-2) to TRBJ2-7, with D perhaps TRBD2 (7 bases). V lost 4 bases to trimming and J lost 3 bases, with 16 bases between them. The CDR3 runs 15 residues. Germline assignment: CDR1 LGHDT and CDR2 YNNKEL (reference sequence). This CDR3 is CASSLNGGGGYEQYF. The CDR3 DNA reads as TGTGCCAGCAGCCTCAACGGGGGAGGGGGCTACGAGCAGTACTTC.